The clone carrying this T cell receptor beta chain shows up as medium-sized by frequency. Each sample's input was roughly 270 ng genomic DNA, 30,000 to 45,000 genome equivalents. The CDR3 is 13 residues long. The germline CDR1 and CDR2 sequences are SGHDT and YYEEEE. The data are from a study of T cell clusters in autoimmune cytopenias. Background on the study: A median of roughly 53,000 TRB reads per sample yielded a median around 2,500 distinct clonotypes.

TRB was amplified by touch-down multiplex PCR, primer pools A and B combined. With the multiplex PCR reads reprocessed, TCRdb shows one record per CDR3 protein and no DNA. This sample's table reports more than 2,500 distinct CDR3 sequences. This sequence joins TRBV5-6 and TRBJ1-2. Source material: peripheral blood. The sequence came from a human donor with an autoimmune cytopenia or autoimmune hepatitis (not recorded which). The CDR3 loop reads CASSLTQSYGYTF.